A single sample is the source of the 6 T cell receptor beta chains below, sequenced in a study of blood T cell repertoires in COVID-19. The assay was immunoSEQ multiplex PCR, and TCRdb's table has in-frame clones only and misses some. The profile shows roughly 120,000 clones, 90% of them singletons. Sequencing input: peripheral blood. The receptors were gathered from a human donor with active COVID-19. The donor label of this sample is uncertain.

Notes on this clone: Other DNA variants within this sample encode the same CDR3. The chain carries TRBV5-1 and TRBJ1-2, with D uncertain. This CDR3 spans 12 amino acids. With 5 bases removed from V and 6 bases from J, the gap between germline ends came to 11 bases. Germline CDR1 SGHRS, CDR2 YFSETQ. The CDR3 sequence: CASSSGGHGYTF. The CDR3 region has the DNA TGCGCCAGCAGTTCAGGTGGTCATGGCTACACCTTC.

V usage is TRBV10-2 and J usage is TRBJ1-1, with 9 positions matching TRBD1. V trimming: 6 bases; J trimming: 7 bases; junction bases outside the gene matches: 6. There are 13 residues in the CDR3. Germline V gene lookup returns CDR1 WSHSY and CDR2 SAAADI. The DNA of the CDR3 is TGCGCCAGCAGGGGGGACAGGGTCCTTGAAGCTTTCTTT. It codes for CASRGDRVLEAFF.

The genes are TRBV7-3 and TRBJ2-5; TRBD1 aligns across 8 bases. Per germline, CDR1 SGHTA and CDR2 FQGTGA. This CDR3 is built from 17 residues. V lost 3 bases and J lost 4; bases outside the gene matches: 13. This CDR3 reads CASSFLGRFRGRETQYF. The CDR3, as DNA: TGTGCCAGCAGCTTTTTGGGTAGGTTCAGGGGGCGAGAGACCCAGTACTTC.

The CDR3: CASSRFCLRSLYYQYF. The DNA of the CDR3 is TGTGCCAGCAGCAGGTTCTGTCTGAGATCTTTGTATTACCAGTACTTC. The chain links TRBV21-1 to TRBJ2-5; the table's D call TRBD2 went unverified against the DNA. TRBV21-1 is a listed pseudogene. This CDR3 contains 16 residues.

V usage is TRBV7-9 and J usage is TRBJ2-7, with 9 bases lining up with TRBD1. This CDR3 spans 14 amino acids. With 6 bases clipped from V and 7 bases from J, the junction kept 10 bases outside the gene matches. Germline lookup yields CDR1 SEHNR and CDR2 FQNEAQ (reference sequence). Here the CDR3 reads CASSRQGVFVEQYF. The CDR3 DNA sequence: TGTGCCAGCAGTCGACAGGGGGTATTTGTAGAGCAGTACTTC.

The chain employs TRBV5-8 and TRBJ2-7, with a possible D match to TRBD2 (7 bases). This CDR3 has 16 residues. Germline CDR1 SGHTS, CDR2 YDEGEE. V was shortened by 1 base and J by 5 bases, with 19 bases between the two germline ends. This CDR3 reads CASSLPAGGLFNEQYF. CDR3 in DNA: TGTGCCAGCAGCTTGCCAGCCGGGGGGCTGTTCAACGAGCAGTACTTC.